This TCR beta chain originates from a study of T cells after yellow fever vaccination (dated by TCRdb to about 2019). Notes on the research overall: Libraries from fractions with low cell numbers were prepared with the SMART-Seq v4 Ultra Low Input RNA kit. To track T-cell clones before and after primary and booster YFV17D yellow fever vaccination, bulk TCR alpha and beta repertoires were sequenced longitudinally. The cohort comprised two healthy male donors, one aged 18 to 29 and one aged 30 to 40 years. Blood was collected at multiple timepoints before and after primary and secondary immunization, and bulk PBMC replicates and cell subsets were isolated.

The run used an Illumina NovaSeq 6000. Synthesis of TCR cDNA relied on 5'RACE template switching, a step that introduced a universal primer site along with unique molecular identifiers. cDNA synthesis was primed from both the TCR alpha and TCR beta constant segments. Library amplification involved two PCR steps, and the second step added sample barcodes and sequencing adapters. Sequencing of the libraries was done on either Illumina HiSeq 2500 (2x100 bp) or NovaSeq (2x150 bp). The authors' analysis ran thus. Demultiplexing of reads and collapsing into UMI consensus sequences were performed with MIGEC, and V(D)J alignment was carried out with MiXCR. Vaccine-responding clonotypes were defined with edgeR using replicate PBMC samples, requiring FDR below 0.01 and a log2 fold change above 5 up to day 15. Each bulk clonotype received a CD4 or CD8 identity based on whether the sequenced CD4 or CD8 repertoire contained that clonotype at higher abundance. The raw public reads went through TCRdb reprocessing: fastp at Q25, MiXCR clone calling, in-frame beta chains kept. Under each unique CDR3 protein, matching rows form one entry showing the most common genes and DNA. TCRdb, not the original authors, processed these V and J calls. The sample yields 350,000 to 450,000 distinct CDR3 sequences; under 20% were counted once. The ten top clones hold 15% to 20% of the sample.

Spanning cysteine to phenylalanine, the CDR3 consists of 16 amino acids. Kept here is only the CDR3 DNA, which spans 48 bases and is read in frame from base 1. Taken from the germline V gene, the CDR1 and CDR2 loops are SGDLS and YYNGEE. The germline ends are 18 bases apart after V is trimmed by 2 bases and J by 5 bases. A word on this clonotype: The antigen it recognizes is unknown. No base-level quality is on record; no much larger clone is a single base apart.

Interpreted using the paper, the treatment or condition label stands for: live attenuated yellow fever vaccine strain. At every blood-draw timepoint, two biological replicates of bulk PBMCs were collected. PBMCs were isolated from peripheral blood using a standard Ficoll-Paque protocol. TriZol was used to extract RNA from bulk PBMCs, from CD4 and CD8 fractions, and from dextramer-positive and dextramer-negative fractions. Points the paper makes about the study in general: FACS-sorted repertoires could contain abundant contaminating clonotypes from the bulk population, so computational filtering was required. After the booster, most clones that had expanded after primary vaccination were detected again (around 96% of CD4 and under 90% of CD8), suggesting broad maintenance of memory. A small fraction of clonotypes showed up in both the CD4 and CD8 compartments, probably as a result of convergent recombination. Because only a couple of donors were included in the study, the extent to which the findings can be generalized is limited. The secondary T-cell response was weaker than the primary response but faster, peaking on day 5 instead of day 15.

Recombination linked TRBV9 to TRBJ2-3, with TRBD1 tentatively as D gene (6 bases match). Sample: PBMCs, taken before the yellow fever booster vaccination. The TCR sequence derives from a man younger than 35 who received the YFV17D yellow fever vaccine. The nucleotide sequence is TGTGCCAGCAGCGTCCCGGGACAAGGGGTAAGAGATACGCAGTATTTT. It is translated as CASSVPGQGVRDTQYF.